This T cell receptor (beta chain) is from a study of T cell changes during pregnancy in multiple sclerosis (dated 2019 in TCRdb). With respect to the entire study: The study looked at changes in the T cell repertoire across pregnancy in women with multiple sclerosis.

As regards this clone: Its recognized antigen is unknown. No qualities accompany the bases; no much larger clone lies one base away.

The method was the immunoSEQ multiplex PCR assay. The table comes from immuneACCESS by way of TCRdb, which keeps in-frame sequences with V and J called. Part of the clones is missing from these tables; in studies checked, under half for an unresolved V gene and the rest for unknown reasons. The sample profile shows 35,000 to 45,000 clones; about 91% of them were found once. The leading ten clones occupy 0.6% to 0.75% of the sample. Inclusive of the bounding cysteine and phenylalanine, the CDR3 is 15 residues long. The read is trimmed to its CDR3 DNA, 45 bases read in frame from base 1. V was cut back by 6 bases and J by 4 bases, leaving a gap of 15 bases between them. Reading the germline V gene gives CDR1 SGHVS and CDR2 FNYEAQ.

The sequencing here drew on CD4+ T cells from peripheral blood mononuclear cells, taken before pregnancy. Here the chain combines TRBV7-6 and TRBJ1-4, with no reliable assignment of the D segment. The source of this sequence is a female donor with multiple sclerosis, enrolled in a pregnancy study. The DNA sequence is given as TGTGCCAGCAGTCCGAGGGCCGTAGTTAATGAAAAACTGTTTTTT. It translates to CASSPRAVVNEKLFF. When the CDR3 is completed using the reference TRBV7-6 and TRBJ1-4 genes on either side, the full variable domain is GAGVSQSPRYKVTKRGQDVALRCDPISGHVSLYWYRQALGQGPEFLTYFNYEAQQDKSGLPNDRFSAERPEGSISTLTIQRTEQRDSAMYRCASSPRAVVNEKLFFGSGTQLSVL.